This T cell receptor (beta chain) was captured by sequencing in a study of cytomegalovirus exposure and HLA in healthy donors. Findings and limits, study-wide: In a later analysis, donors in an Asian-associated ancestry cluster reportedly had fewer N-insertions in productive TCRs than the cohort mean.

From germline, CDR1 is SGHVS and CDR2 FQNEAQ. The CDR3 contains 14 residues. The V and J ends lost 5 bases and 1 base respectively, with 12 bases between them. It was with 60 Vbeta and 13 Jbeta primers that the PCR ran. Generated by immunoSEQ multiplex PCR, the TCRdb table keeps only in-frame clones and is missing some. The sample contains fewer than 200,000 clones, 79% of which appear only once. On this clone: What it binds is unknown.

This receptor was obtained from a man aged 35 to 55 in good health and CMV-seronegative. The sequenced sample was PBMCs. The rearrangement uses TRBV7-8 and TRBJ2-7, with D possibly being TRBD2 (6 bases). CDR3 bases: TGTGCCAGCAGCCCGGCTAGCGCTTCCTACGAGCAGTACTTC. This translates into CASSPASASYEQYF. Looking up the rest from reference TRBV7-8 and TRBJ2-7 gives the full variable domain: GAGVSQSPRYKVAKRGQDVALRCDPISGHVSLFWYQQALGQGPEFLTYFQNEAQLDKSGLPSDRFFAERPEGSVSTLKIQRTQQEDSAVYLCASSPASASYEQYFGPGTRLTVT.